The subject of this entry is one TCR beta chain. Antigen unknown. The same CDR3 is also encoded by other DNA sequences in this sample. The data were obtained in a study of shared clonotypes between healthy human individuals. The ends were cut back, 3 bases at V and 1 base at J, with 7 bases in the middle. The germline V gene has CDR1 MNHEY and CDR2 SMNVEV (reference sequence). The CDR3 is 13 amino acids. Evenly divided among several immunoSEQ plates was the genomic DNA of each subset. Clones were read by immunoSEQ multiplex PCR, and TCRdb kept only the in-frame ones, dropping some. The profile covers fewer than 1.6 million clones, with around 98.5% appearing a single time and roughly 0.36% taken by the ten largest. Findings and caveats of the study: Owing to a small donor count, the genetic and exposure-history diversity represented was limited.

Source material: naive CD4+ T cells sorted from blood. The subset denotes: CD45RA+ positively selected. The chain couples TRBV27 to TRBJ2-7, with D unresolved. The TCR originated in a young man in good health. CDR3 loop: CASSFTVSYEQYF. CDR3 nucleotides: TGTGCCAGCAGTTTCACGGTTTCCTACGAGCAGTACTTC.